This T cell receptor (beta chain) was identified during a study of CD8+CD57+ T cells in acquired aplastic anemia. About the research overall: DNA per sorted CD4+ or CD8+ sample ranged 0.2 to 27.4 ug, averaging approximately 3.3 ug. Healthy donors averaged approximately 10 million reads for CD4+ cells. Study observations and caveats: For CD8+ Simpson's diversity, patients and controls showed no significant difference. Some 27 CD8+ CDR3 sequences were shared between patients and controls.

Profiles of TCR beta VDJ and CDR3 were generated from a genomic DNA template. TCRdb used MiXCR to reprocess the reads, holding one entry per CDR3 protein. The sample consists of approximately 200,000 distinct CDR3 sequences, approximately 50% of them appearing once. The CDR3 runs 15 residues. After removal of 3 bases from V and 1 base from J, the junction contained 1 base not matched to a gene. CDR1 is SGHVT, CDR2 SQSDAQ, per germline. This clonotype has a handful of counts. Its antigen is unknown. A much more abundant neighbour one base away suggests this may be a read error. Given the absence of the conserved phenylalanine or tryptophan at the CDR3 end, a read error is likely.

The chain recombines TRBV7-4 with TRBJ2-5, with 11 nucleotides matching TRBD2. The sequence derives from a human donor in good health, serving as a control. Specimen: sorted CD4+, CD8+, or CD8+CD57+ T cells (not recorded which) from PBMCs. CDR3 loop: CASSFSGGAQETQYL. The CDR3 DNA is TGTGCCAGCAGCTTTAGCGGGGGGGCCCAAGAGACCCAGTACCTC.